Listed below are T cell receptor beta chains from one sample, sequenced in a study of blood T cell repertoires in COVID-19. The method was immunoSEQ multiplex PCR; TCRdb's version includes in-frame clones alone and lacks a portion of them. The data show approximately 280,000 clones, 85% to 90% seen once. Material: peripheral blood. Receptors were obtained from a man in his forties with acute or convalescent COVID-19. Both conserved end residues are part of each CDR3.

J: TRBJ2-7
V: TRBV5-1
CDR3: CASSLGTGEQYF

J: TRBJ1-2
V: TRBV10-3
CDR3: CAVLQGRGYTF

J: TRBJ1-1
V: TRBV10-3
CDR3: CAISLKTGDTEAFF

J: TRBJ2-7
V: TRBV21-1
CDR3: CASTFQGSDEQYF

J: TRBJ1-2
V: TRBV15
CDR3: CATSRDAGASYGYTF

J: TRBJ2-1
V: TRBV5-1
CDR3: CASSSVPYNEQFF

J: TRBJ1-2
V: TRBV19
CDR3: CASSIGAGYGYTF

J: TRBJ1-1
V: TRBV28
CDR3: CASSSHGQLNTEAFF

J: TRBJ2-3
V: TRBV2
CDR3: CASKRDSRTDTQYF

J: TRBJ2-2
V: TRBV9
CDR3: CASSSGTPYTGELFF

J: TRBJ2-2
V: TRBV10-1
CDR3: CASSLYAGELFF

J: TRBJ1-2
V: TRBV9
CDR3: CASSQYGGGYTF

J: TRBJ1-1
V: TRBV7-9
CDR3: CASSLGVSGVEAFF

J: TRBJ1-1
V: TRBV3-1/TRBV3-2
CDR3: CASSQQGWSEAFF

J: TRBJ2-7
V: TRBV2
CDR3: CASSTRTRLGEQYF

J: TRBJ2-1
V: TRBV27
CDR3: CASSGLAGRFGIYNEQFF

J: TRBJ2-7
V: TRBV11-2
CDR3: CASSFGLAYEQYF

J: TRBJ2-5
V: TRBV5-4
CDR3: CASSLGQGSIQETQYF

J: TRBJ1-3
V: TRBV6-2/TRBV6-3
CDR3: CASSSGTAGNTIYF

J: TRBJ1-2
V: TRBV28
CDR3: CASSLKGDGYTF

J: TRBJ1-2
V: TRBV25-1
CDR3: CASSFGQGGYTF

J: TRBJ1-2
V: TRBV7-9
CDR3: CASSPTRRDLYGYTF

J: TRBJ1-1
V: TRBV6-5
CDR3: CAARTGGEAFF

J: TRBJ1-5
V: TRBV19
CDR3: CASSMDRGQFQPQHF

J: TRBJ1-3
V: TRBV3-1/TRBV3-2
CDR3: CASSQVPRGTGNTIYF

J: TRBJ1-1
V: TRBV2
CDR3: CASTSMIEAFF

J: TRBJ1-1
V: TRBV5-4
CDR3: CASSLAAGMNTEAFF

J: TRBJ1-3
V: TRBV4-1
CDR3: CASSQSFSSGGNTIYF

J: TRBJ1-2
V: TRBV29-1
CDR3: CSVPLGTGANYGYTF

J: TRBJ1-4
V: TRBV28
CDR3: CASSLGALGSEKLFF

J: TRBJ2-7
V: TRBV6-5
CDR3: CASSSLGRGGLEQYF

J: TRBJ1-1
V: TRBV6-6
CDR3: CASSYISGTEAFF

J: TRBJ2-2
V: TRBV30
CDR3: CAWKRDRGTGELFF